This is a list of T cell receptor beta chains from one sample in a study of shared clonotypes between healthy human individuals. Method: immunoSEQ multiplex PCR; TCRdb's copy keeps in-frame clones and lacks some. This table holds under 1,100,000 clones, about 75% found once. Sequences were obtained from memory CD4+ T cells sorted from blood. Every receptor here comes from a man between 18 and 35 years old in good health. Each CDR3 is given with its conserved first and last residue. D genes are given only for firm matches. Clone size appears in some rows only: once, few, many, or a class for an expanded clone.

TRBJ2-4 | . | TRBV25-1 | . | CASSVAKNIQYF | TGTGCCAGCAGTGTAGCCAAAAACATTCAGTACTTC
TRBJ2-5 | . | TRBV4-2 | TRBD2 | CASSPLAGEETQYF | TGTGCCAGCAGCCCTTTGGCGGGAGAAGAGACCCAGTACTTC
TRBJ2-1 | . | TRBV7-2 | TRBD1 | CASRWDRGSYNEQFF | TGTGCCAGCCGATGGGACAGGGGATCCTACAATGAGCAGTTCTTC
TRBJ2-7 | . | TRBV5-1 | . | CASSLASTGNEQYF | TGCGCCAGCAGCTTGGCCTCGACAGGAAACGAGCAGTACTTC
TRBJ2-7 | . | TRBV29-1 | TRBD1 | CSVTPLDREYEQYF | TGCAGCGTCACCCCCCTGGACAGGGAATACGAGCAGTACTTC
TRBJ1-2 | once | TRBV7-9 | . | CASSWGALDYGYTF | TGTGCCAGCAGTTGGGGGGCCTTGGACTATGGCTACACCTTC
TRBJ1-5 | . | TRBV15 | . | CATSGSVWQTNQPQHF | TGTGCCACCAGCGGTTCGGTGTGGCAGACTAATCAGCCCCAGCATTTT
TRBJ1-3 | . | TRBV6-1 | . | CASSEAELLHGNTIYF | TGTGCCAGCAGTGAAGCGGAGCTTTTACATGGAAACACCATATATTTT
TRBJ2-1 | . | TRBV19 | TRBD2 | CASSNRGLAGEQFF | TGTGCCAGTAGTAACCGGGGACTAGCGGGAGAGCAGTTCTTC
TRBJ1-5 | . | TRBV19 | . | CASSIGVSARNQPQHF | TGTGCCAGTAGTATCGGGGTTTCCGCCCGCAATCAGCCCCAGCATTTT
TRBJ2-5 | once | TRBV25-1 | . | CASSEEGRPTQYF | TGTGCCAGCAGTGAAGAGGGACGCCCGACCCAGTACTTC
TRBJ2-5 | . | TRBV5-1 | TRBD1 | CASSGLGQGQETQYF | TGCGCCAGCAGCGGCCTGGGACAGGGTCAAGAGACCCAGTACTTC
TRBJ2-4 | . | TRBV11-2 | . | CASNSIGGGKNIQYF | TGTGCCAGCAACTCAATCGGTGGGGGCAAAAACATTCAGTACTTC
TRBJ1-5 | once | TRBV9 | . | CASSKGGSGQPQHF | TGTGCCAGCAGCAAAGGGGGGTCGGGTCAGCCCCAGCATTTT
TRBJ2-3 | . | TRBV27 | . | CASRKTGSTDTQYF | TGTGCCAGCAGAAAGACAGGTAGCACAGATACGCAGTATTTT
TRBJ1-1 | . | TRBV6-5 | TRBD1 | CASSYRTGNTEAFF | TGTGCCAGCAGTTATCGGACAGGGAACACTGAAGCTTTCTTT
TRBJ2-1 | . | TRBV7-3 | . | CASSQRGSEQFF | TGTGCCAGCAGCCAAAGGGGATCCGAGCAGTTCTTC
TRBJ2-3 | . | TRBV10-3 | TRBD2 | CAISDRSGKGTDTQYF | TGTGCCATCAGTGATAGAAGCGGGAAGGGCACAGATACGCAGTATTTT
TRBJ1-4 | . | TRBV6-4 | . | CASSDRGSGRKLFF | TGTGCCAGCAGTGACAGAGGATCGGGGCGGAAACTGTTTTTT
TRBJ1-1 | . | TRBV5-1 | . | CASSLGAQTKNTEAFF | TGCGCCAGCAGCTTGGGGGCACAGACAAAGAACACTGAAGCTTTCTTT
TRBJ2-1 | many | TRBV30 | TRBD2 | CAWSGGLGRYNEQFF | TGTGCCTGGAGTGGGGGACTAGGGAGGTACAATGAGCAGTTCTTC
TRBJ2-7 | . | TRBV13 | TRBD2 | CASSLPGTSGEQYF | TGTGCCAGCAGCTTACCTGGGACTAGCGGCGAGCAGTACTTC
TRBJ2-3 | . | TRBV7-8 | . | CASSLALGLADTQYF | TGTGCCAGCAGCTTAGCGCTGGGGCTGGCAGATACGCAGTATTTT